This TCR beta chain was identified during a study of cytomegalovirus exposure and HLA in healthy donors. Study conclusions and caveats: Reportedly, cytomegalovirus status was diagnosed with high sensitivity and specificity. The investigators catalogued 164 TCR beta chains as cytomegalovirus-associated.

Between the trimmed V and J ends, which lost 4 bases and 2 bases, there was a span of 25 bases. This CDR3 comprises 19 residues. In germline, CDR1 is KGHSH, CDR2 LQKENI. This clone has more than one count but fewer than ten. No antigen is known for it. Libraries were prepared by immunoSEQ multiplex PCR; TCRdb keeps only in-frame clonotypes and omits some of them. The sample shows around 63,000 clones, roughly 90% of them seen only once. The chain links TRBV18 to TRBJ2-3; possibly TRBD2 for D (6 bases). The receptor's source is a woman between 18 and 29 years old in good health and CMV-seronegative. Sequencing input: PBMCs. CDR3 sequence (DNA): TGTGCCAGCTCACGCGTGCGGGATTGGCAATCTCTTAACACAGATACGCAGTATTTT. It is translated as CASSRVRDWQSLNTDTQYF.